This T cell receptor beta chain was identified during a study of cytomegalovirus exposure and HLA in healthy donors. General study findings and limits: Later analysis identified a missense DCLRE1C variant that was linked to TCR beta V- and J-gene trimming. By HLA locus, TCR association rates varied in a later analysis, with DRB1 showing the most and HLA-C the fewest.

With 5 bases removed from V and 4 bases from J, the gap between germline ends came to 11 bases. This CDR3 spans 13 amino acids. Germline-derived CDR1 and CDR2 are MNHEY and SMNVEV (reference sequence). 60 Vbeta and 13 Jbeta primers were used in PCR. Sequenced by immunoSEQ multiplex PCR; TCRdb stores in-frame clones only, minus some. This sample has a few hundred thousand clones, with around 65% found just once. As concerns this clone: What it recognizes is unknown.

The source of this sequence is a female donor in good health and CMV-seronegative. Sequenced: PBMCs. The chain uses TRBV27 and TRBJ1-1; D is perhaps TRBD1 (6 bases). DNA of the CDR3: TGTGCCAGCAGTCCCGGGGGGCCCACTGAAGCTTTCTTT. Its protein is CASSPGGPTEAFF.